The clone carrying this T cell receptor (beta chain) was observed at least ten times. What it binds is unknown. The data stem from a study of T cells in Graves' hyperthyroidism and ophthalmopathy. General observations from the study: The model predicted ophthalmopathy a median around seven months before onset.

Authors of the study amplified TCR beta CDR3 regions from RNA transcripts. First-round RT-PCR with HTBI primers amplified the TCR CDR3 region. TCRdb re-called the multiplex PCR reads through MiXCR, storing one row per CDR3 protein. The sample yields hundreds of thousands of distinct CDR3 sequences, around 20% seen once. Germline CDR1 and CDR2: GTSNPN and SVGIG (reference sequence). Trimming shortened V by 1 base and J by 6 bases, and 17 bases separated the two germline ends. CDR3 length: 15 amino acids. The origin of this receptor is a man aged 30-40 years with Graves' ophthalmopathy. The chain combines TRBV30 with TRBJ2-3; perhaps TRBD1 as D (6 bases). What was sequenced was blood. Written as DNA, the CDR3 is TGTGCCTGGAGTGAGGGGGAGAAGATAGGGGATACGCAGTATTTT. It is translated as CAWSEGEKIGDTQYF.